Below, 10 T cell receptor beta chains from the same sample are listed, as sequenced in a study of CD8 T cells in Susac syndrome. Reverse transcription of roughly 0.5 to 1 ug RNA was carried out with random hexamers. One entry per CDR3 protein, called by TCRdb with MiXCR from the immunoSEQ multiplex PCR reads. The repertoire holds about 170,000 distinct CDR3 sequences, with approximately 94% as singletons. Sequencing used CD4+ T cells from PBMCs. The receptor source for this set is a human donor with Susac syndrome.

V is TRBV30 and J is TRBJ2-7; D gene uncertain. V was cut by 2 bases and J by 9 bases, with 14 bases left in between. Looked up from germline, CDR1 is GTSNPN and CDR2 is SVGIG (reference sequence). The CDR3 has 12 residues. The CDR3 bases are TGTGCCTGGAGTCCCAGGCCTTCGGGGCAGTACTTC. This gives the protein CAWSPRPSGQYF.

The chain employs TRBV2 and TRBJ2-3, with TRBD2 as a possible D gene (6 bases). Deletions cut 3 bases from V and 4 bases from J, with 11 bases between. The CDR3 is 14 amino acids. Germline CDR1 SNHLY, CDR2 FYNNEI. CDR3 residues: CASSDPGEADTQYF. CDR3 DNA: TGTGCCAGCAGTGACCCGGGGGAAGCAGATACGCAGTATTTT.

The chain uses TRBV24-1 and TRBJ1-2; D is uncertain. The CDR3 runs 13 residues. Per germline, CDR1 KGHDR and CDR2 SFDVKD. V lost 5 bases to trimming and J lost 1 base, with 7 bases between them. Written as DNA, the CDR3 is TGTGCCACCAGTGTAAGCGATAACTATGGCTACACCTTC. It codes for CATSVSDNYGYTF.

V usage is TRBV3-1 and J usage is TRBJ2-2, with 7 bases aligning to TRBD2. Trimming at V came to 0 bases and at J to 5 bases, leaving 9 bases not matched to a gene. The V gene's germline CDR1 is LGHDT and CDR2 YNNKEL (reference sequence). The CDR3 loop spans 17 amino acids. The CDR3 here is CASSQEVMAGVTGELFF. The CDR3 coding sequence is TGTGCCAGCAGCCAAGAAGTGATGGCGGGAGTAACCGGGGAGCTGTTTTTT.

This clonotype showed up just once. The CDR3 DNA reads TGTGCCACCAGTGACTGGGGACTAGCGGGGGCCAATGAGCAGTTCTTC. It yields the protein CATSDWGLAGANEQFF. The chain uses TRBV24-1 and TRBJ2-1, with 14 bases aligning to TRBD2. Germline V CDR1 and CDR2: KGHDR, SFDVKD. With V trimmed by 4 bases and J by 6 bases, 4 bases remained unmatched. This CDR3 contains 16 residues.

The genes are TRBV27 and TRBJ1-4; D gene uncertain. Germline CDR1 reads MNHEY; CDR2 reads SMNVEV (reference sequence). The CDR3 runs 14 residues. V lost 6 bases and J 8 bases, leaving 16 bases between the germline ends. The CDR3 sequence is CASRRTEGREKLFF. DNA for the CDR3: TGTGCCAGCAGGAGGACGGAGGGAAGGGAAAAACTGTTTTTT.

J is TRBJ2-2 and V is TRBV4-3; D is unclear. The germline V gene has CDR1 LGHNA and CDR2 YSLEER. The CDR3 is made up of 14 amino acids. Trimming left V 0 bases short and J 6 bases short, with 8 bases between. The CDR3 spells CASSQDLVAGELFF. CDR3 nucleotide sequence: TGCGCCAGCAGCCAAGATCTGGTCGCCGGGGAGCTGTTTTTT.

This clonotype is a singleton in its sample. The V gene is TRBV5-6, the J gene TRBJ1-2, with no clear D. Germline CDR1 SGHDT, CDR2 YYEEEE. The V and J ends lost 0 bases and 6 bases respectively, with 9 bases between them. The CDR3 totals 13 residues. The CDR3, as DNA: TGTGCCAGCAGCTTGGAAGGTTTCGATGGCTACACCTTC. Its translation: CASSLEGFDGYTF.

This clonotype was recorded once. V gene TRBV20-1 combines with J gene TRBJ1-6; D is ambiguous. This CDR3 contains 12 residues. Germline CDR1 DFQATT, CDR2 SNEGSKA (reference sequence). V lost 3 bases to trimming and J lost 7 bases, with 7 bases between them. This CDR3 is CSARDGNSPLHF. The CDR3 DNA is TGCAGTGCTAGGGACGGGAATTCACCCCTCCACTTT.

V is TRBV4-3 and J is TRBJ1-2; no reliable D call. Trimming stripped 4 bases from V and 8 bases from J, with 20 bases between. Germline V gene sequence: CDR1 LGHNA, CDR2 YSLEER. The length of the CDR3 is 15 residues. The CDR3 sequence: CASSLTRAPPGGYTF. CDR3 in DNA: TGCGCCAGCAGCCTAACACGGGCCCCACCCGGGGGCTACACCTTC.